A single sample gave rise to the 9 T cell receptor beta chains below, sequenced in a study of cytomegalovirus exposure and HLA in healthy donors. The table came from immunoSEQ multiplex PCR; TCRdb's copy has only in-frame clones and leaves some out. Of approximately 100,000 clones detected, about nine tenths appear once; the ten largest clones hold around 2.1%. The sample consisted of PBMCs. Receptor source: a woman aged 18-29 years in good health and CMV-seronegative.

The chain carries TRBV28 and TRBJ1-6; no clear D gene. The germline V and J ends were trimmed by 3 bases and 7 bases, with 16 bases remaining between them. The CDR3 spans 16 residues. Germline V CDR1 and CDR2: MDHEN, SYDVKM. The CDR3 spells CASSFSPGSENSPLHF. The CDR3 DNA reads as TGTGCCAGCAGTTTTAGTCCAGGCTCGGAAAATTCACCCCTCCACTTT. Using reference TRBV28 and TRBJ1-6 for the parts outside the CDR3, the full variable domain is DVKVTQSSRYLVKRTGEKVFLECVQDMDHENMFWYRQDPGLGLRLIYFSYDVKMKEKGDIPEGYSVSREKKERFSLILESASTNQTSMYLCASSFSPGSENSPLHFGNGTRLTVT.

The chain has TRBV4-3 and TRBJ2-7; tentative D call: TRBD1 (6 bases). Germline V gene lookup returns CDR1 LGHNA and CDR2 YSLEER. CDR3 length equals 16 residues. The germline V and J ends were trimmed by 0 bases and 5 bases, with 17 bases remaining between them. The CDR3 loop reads CASSQDLGRGGDEQYF. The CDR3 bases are TGCGCCAGCAGCCAAGATTTGGGCAGGGGTGGGGACGAGCAGTACTTC.

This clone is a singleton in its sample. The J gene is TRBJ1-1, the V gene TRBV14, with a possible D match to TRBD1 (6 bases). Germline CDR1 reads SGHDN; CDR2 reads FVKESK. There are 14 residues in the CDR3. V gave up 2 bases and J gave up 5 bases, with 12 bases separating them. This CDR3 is CASSQYQGRTEAFF. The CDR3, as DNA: TGTGCCAGCAGCCAATATCAGGGGCGGACTGAAGCTTTCTTT.

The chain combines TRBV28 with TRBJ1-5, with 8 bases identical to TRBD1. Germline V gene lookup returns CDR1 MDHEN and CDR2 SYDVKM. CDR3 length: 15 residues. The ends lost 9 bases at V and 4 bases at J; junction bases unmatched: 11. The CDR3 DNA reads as TGTGCCAGTCTAAAGGACAGGGTCCTTAATCAGCCCCAGCATTTT. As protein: CASLKDRVLNQPQHF.

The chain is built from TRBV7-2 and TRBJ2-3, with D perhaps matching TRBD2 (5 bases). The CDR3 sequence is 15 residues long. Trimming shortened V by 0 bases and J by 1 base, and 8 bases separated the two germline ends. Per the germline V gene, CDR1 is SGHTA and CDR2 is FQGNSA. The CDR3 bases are TGTGCCAGCAGCTTAGCGGGTAGCGGCACAGATACGCAGTATTTT. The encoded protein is CASSLAGSGTDTQYF. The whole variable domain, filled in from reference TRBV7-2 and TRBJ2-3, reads GAGVSQSPSNKVTEKGKDVELRCDPISGHTALYWYRQSLGQGLEFLIYFQGNSAPDKSGLPSDRFSAERTGGSVSTLTIQRTQQEDSAVYLCASSLAGSGTDTQYFGPGTRLTVL.

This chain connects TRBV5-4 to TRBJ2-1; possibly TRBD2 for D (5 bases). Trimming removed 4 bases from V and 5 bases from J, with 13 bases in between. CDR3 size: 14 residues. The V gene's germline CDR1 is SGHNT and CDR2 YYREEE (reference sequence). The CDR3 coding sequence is TGTGCCAGCAGCCGGCTTACTAGAGACAATGAGCAGTTCTTC. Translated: CASSRLTRDNEQFF.

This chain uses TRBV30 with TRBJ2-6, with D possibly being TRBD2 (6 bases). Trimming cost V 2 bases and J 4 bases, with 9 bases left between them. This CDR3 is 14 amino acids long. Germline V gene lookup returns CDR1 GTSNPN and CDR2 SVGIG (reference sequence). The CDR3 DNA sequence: TGTGCCTGGAGTACGGGAGCCGGGGCCAACGTCCTGACTTTC. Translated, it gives CAWSTGAGANVLTF.

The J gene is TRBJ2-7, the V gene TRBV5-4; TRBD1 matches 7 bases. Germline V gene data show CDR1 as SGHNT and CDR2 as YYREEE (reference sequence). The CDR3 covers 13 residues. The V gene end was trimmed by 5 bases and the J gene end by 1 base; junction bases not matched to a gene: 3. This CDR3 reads CASRRTGSYEQYF. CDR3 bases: TGTGCCAGCAGAAGGACAGGTTCCTACGAGCAGTACTTC.

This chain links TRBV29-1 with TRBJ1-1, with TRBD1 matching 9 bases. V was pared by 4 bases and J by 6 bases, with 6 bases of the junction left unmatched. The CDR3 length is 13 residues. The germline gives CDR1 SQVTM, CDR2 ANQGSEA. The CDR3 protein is CSVAGTGLPEAFF. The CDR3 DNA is TGCAGCGTTGCCGGGACAGGGCTCCCTGAAGCTTTCTTT. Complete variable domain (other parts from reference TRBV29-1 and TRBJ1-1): SAVISQKPSRDICQRGTSLTIQCQVDSQVTMMFWYRQQPGQSLTLIATANQGSEATYESGFVIDKFPISRPNLTFSTLTVSNMSPEDSSIYLCSVAGTGLPEAFFGQGTRLTVV.